Presented here are 15 T cell receptor beta chains from one specimen sequenced in a study of blood T cell repertoires in COVID-19. Repertoires were generated with immunoSEQ multiplex PCR, while TCRdb's copy carries only in-frame clones and drops some. This sample has over 100,000 clones, with 80% to 85% found just once. Sequenced material: peripheral blood. These receptors were obtained from a woman aged 55-69 years with active or convalescent COVID-19.

This chain connects TRBV5-1 to TRBJ1-2, with D possibly being TRBD1 (5 bases). The CDR3 loop spans 14 amino acids. The ends were cut back, 5 bases at V and 3 bases at J, with 14 bases in the middle. CDR1 and CDR2 from the germline V gene are SGHRS and YFSETQ. The CDR3 DNA reads TGCGCCAGCAGGCACGAGGTACAGGACTATGGCTACACCTTC. Its translation: CASRHEVQDYGYTF.

This clone has only one observation. The chain is built from TRBV10-2 and TRBJ2-7; D may be TRBD1 (6 bases). This CDR3 spans 13 amino acids. Between the trimmed V and J ends, which lost 8 bases and 3 bases, there was a span of 14 bases. Germline V gives CDR1 WSHSY, CDR2 SAAADI. This CDR3 is CASGEQGFYEQYV. The CDR3 DNA reads as TGCGCCAGCGGGGAACAGGGTTTCTACGAGCAGTACGTC.

The chain links TRBV7-2 to TRBJ2-5, with D possibly TRBD2 on 6 matching bases. CDR1 is SGHTA and CDR2 is FQGNSA in the germline V gene. V was shortened by 7 bases and J by 1 base, with 16 bases between the two germline ends. The CDR3 sequence is 15 residues long. The CDR3 nucleotides read TGTGCCAGCACCCAGTCCCTCGGGAGCCAAGAGACCCAGTACTTC. Protein sequence: CASTQSLGSQETQYF.

V is TRBV4-2 and J is TRBJ2-1; the match to TRBD2 covers 9 bases. CDR3 length: 15 amino acids. In germline, CDR1 is LGHNA, CDR2 YNFKEQ. With 5 bases clipped from V and 7 bases from J, the junction kept 9 bases outside the gene matches. The CDR3 loop reads CASSRQTSGQNEQFF. The CDR3 DNA reads as TGTGCCAGCAGCAGACAGACTAGCGGCCAGAATGAGCAGTTCTTC.

As regards this clone: Distinct nucleotide sequences in the sample also encode this CDR3. This chain connects TRBV28 to TRBJ1-4; D is undetermined. V dropped 6 bases and J dropped 8 bases, with 7 bases sitting between them. Germline V gene data show CDR1 as MDHEN and CDR2 as SYDVKM. The CDR3 spans 11 residues. The CDR3 loop is CASSLREKLFF. The CDR3 DNA reads TGTGCCAGCAGCCTCAGGGAAAAACTGTTTTTT.

J is TRBJ1-2 and V is TRBV9; D is perhaps TRBD1 (6 bases). The germline V gene encodes CDR1 SGDLS and CDR2 YYNGEE. The CDR3 contains 15 residues. V dropped 2 bases and J dropped 2 bases, with 13 bases sitting between them. CDR3 sequence (DNA): TGTGCCAGCAGCGTGGGCAGGGGAGGGAACTATGGCTACACCTTC. This sequence encodes CASSVGRGGNYGYTF.

The rearrangement uses TRBV24-1 and TRBJ2-2, with a weak D call TRBD1 (6 bases). This CDR3 contains 15 residues. Germline loops: CDR1 KGHDR, CDR2 SFDVKD. The V end lost 5 bases, the J end lost 5 bases, and 14 bases lay between the germline ends. CDR3 nucleotide sequence: TGTGCCACCAGTGCTCCACAGGGAAGGACCGGGGAGCTGTTTTTT. It encodes CATSAPQGRTGELFF.

The gene calls are TRBV5-1 and TRBJ1-3; D is unresolved. The V gene lost 4 bases and the J gene lost 0 bases, with 11 bases spanning the gap. This CDR3 is 15 amino acids long. Germline values: CDR1 SGHRS, CDR2 YFSETQ. CDR3: CASSPTSLSGNTIYF. As DNA, the CDR3 is TGCGCCAGCAGCCCTACCTCCCTCTCTGGAAACACCATATATTTT.

With regard to this clone: In the same sample, other DNA sequences code for this CDR3. This chain connects TRBV18 to TRBJ1-2; TRBD1 matches at 7 bases. The CDR3 covers 13 residues. After removal of 2 bases from V and 3 bases from J, the junction contained 0 bases not matched to a gene. Germline CDR1 is KGHSH and CDR2 is LQKENI. CDR3 nucleotide sequence: TGTGCCAGCTCACCAGACAGGGACTATGGCTACACCTTC. Translation gives CASSPDRDYGYTF.

The V call is TRBV5-5, the J call TRBJ2-2; no definite D call. Germline V CDR1 and CDR2: SGHKS, YYEKEE (reference sequence). CDR3 length: 15 amino acids. V lost 0 bases to trimming and J lost 1 base, with 7 bases between them. CDR3 in amino acids: CASSLVTGNTGELFF. The CDR3 DNA follows: TGTGCCAGCAGCTTGGTTACGGGGAACACCGGGGAGCTGTTTTTT.

This clone occurred a few times. The V and J genes are TRBV14 and TRBJ1-1; 8 bases map to TRBD1. The CDR3 contains 13 residues. J lost 0 bases, V lost 10 bases, and 4 bases had no gene match. Per germline, CDR1 SGHDN and CDR2 FVKESK. The CDR3 region is CATPTGVNTEAFF. CDR3 nucleotide sequence: TGTGCCACCCCGACAGGGGTGAACACTGAAGCTTTCTTT. Full variable domain (remainder filled in from reference TRBV14 and TRBJ1-1): EAGVTQFPSHSVIEKGQTVTLRCDPISGHDNLYWYRRVMGKEIKFLLHFVKESKQDESGMPNNRFLAERTGGTYSTLKVQPAELEDSGVYFCATPTGVNTEAFFGQGTRLTVV.

The chain employs TRBV21-1 and TRBJ2-2; the D call of TRBD1 is as the table states it, not checked on the DNA. TRBV21-1 is a pseudogene locus. The CDR3 loop spans 18 amino acids. The CDR3 region has the DNA TGTGCCAGCAGCAAAGCGCTAGTTGGAGACAGGCTCCTCGGGGAGCTGTTTTTT. This gives the protein CASSKALVGDRLLGELFF.

J is TRBJ1-2 and V is TRBV28, with D perhaps matching TRBD1 (6 bases). CDR1 MDHEN and CDR2 SYDVKM come from the germline V gene. There are 12 residues in the CDR3. CDR3 nucleotide sequence: TGTGCGACCGGCATGGGGGCGTATGGCTACACCTTC. Amino acids: CATGMGAYGYTF.

The gene calls are TRBV28 and TRBJ1-4; TRBD1 matches at 9 bases. Per the germline V gene, CDR1 is MDHEN and CDR2 is SYDVKM. V lost 5 bases, J lost 3 bases, and 4 bases stayed unmatched. The CDR3 contains 15 residues. Here the CDR3 reads CASSKQGAANEKLFF. The CDR3 DNA is TGTGCCAGCAGTAAACAGGGGGCTGCTAATGAAAAACTGTTTTTT. The complete variable domain, with remaining parts taken from reference TRBV28 and TRBJ1-4, reads DVKVTQSSRYLVKRTGEKVFLECVQDMDHENMFWYRQDPGLGLRLIYFSYDVKMKEKGDIPEGYSVSREKKERFSLILESASTNQTSMYLCASSKQGAANEKLFFGSGTQLSVL.

The chain couples TRBV27 to TRBJ1-6, with TRBD1 identical over 7 bases. From germline, CDR1 is MNHEY and CDR2 SMNVEV (reference sequence). This CDR3 is 13 amino acids long. V was clipped by 8 bases and J by 3 bases; unmatched bases: 1. In DNA form, the CDR3 reads TGTGCCAGCCGACAGGGCTATAATTCACCCCTCCACTTT. Protein sequence: CASRQGYNSPLHF.